The clone carrying this TCR beta chain came up a few times. What it recognizes is unknown. Two oligonucleotides, mixed equimolar, formed the beta constant-region primer covering TRBC1 and TRBC2. Ligation attached a single-stranded oligonucleotide with a 12-nucleotide UMI and the SP2 primer to the cDNA 3' end. TCRdb processed the UMI-ligation and nested PCR reads anew with MiXCR; each CDR3 protein has one entry. The sample has 150,000 or so distinct CDR3 sequences; approximately 15% are singletons. J gave up 10 bases and V 6 bases, and 9 bases lay outside the gene matches. The CDR3 runs 14 residues. The germline V gene encodes CDR1 SGHRS and CDR2 YFSETQ. This sample stems from a study of naive and memory T cell subsets. Study-wide results and caveats: Clonotypes here are unpaired alpha or beta chain sequences.

The sample taken for sequencing was naive CD4+ T cells from blood. J is TRBJ1-6 and V is TRBV5-1, with 8 nucleotides matching TRBD1. This TCR derives from a human donor in good health. CDR3: CASTETGAGSPLHF. The CDR3 bases are TGCGCCAGCACCGAGACAGGGGCAGGCTCACCCCTCCACTTT.